The 27 T cell receptor beta chains below all came from one sample that was sequenced in a study of blood T cells in healthy people across ages. For the second PCR, which ran for about 6 to 11 cycles, a sample-barcoded 5' primer and a J-beta primer mix were used. TCRdb processed the 5' RACE reads anew with MiXCR; each CDR3 protein has one entry. The sample has around 1.7 million distinct CDR3 sequences; approximately 28% are singletons. Sequencing was carried out using blood. The source of these receptors is a woman aged 25 to 39 in good health.

For this clonotype: Germline is not matched at one junction end, which may reflect a read error. The chain combines TRBV7-2 with TRBJ1-1, with 7 positions matching TRBD1. CDR3 length equals 13 residues. Germline V gives CDR1 SGHTA, CDR2 FQGNSA. As DNA, the CDR3 is TGTGCCCGCAGCTCCAGACAGGGCCGTGAAGCTTTCTTT. Its protein is CARSSRQGREAFF.

J is TRBJ2-7 and V is TRBV5-1; 11 positions agree with TRBD1. Germline V CDR1 and CDR2: SGHRS, YFSETQ. CDR3 length equals 13 residues. The ends lost 7 bases at V and 3 bases at J; junction bases unmatched: 3. The CDR3 protein is CASGGQGDYEQYF. The CDR3 DNA reads as TGCGCCAGCGGGGGACAGGGGGACTACGAGCAGTACTTC.

There are a few counts of this clonotype. The CDR3: CASSRGTSGRAYNEQYF. In DNA, the CDR3 is TGTGCCAGCAGCCGCGGGACTAGCGGGAGGGCCTACAATGAGCAGTACTTC. The V and J genes are TRBV6-1 and TRBJ2-1; 16 positions match TRBD2. The J call may be incorrect, as the DNA end agrees better with TRBJ2-7. Looked up from germline, CDR1 is MNHNS and CDR2 is SASEGT. CDR3 size: 17 residues.

The rearrangement joins TRBV12-3 or TRBV12-4 to TRBJ1-5, with D unresolved. The CDR3 spans 15 residues. The V and J ends lost 5 bases and 2 bases respectively, with 13 bases between them. The CDR3 DNA is TGTGCCAGCAGTCCCGTGGGGATGCGCAATCAGCCCCAGCATTTT. It translates to CASSPVGMRNQPQHF.

The rearrangement joins TRBV12-3 or TRBV12-4 to TRBJ2-7; D not certain. Trimming stripped 7 bases from V and 6 bases from J, with 13 bases between. The CDR3 consists of 12 residues. The CDR3 nucleotides are TGTGCCAGCACCCAAGGCGCTCTCGAGCAGTACTTC. This encodes CASTQGALEQYF.

The sample holds many counts of this clonotype. The chain combines TRBV7-3 with TRBJ2-7; D remains ambiguous. The CDR3 is 14 residues long. Trimming took 2 bases from V and 0 from J, leaving 8 bases between them. Germline V gene lookup returns CDR1 SGHTA and CDR2 FQGTGA. The CDR3 loop is CASSLDPNSYEQYF. Here the CDR3 DNA reads TGTGCCAGCAGCTTAGATCCTAACTCCTACGAGCAGTACTTC.

This clonotype was observed a few times. V is TRBV12-3 or TRBV12-4 and J is TRBJ1-2, with D possibly matching TRBD1 (6 bases). The CDR3 sequence is 18 residues long. The V end lost 3 bases, the J end lost 3 bases, and 23 bases lay between the germline ends. CDR3 sequence reads: CASSLGRGRKIEDYGYTF. The CDR3 DNA reads as TGTGCCAGCAGTTTGGGCAGGGGCCGCAAAATCGAGGACTATGGCTACACCTTC.

Only a few counts were recorded for this clonotype. The chain has TRBV15 and TRBJ1-3; D is unresolved. Germline CDR1 LNHNV, CDR2 YYDKDF (reference sequence). The CDR3 length is 16 residues. Trimming removed 8 bases from V and 1 base from J, with 18 bases in between. The CDR3 protein is CATERRTVTSGNTIYF. The CDR3 DNA sequence: TGTGCCACCGAGAGACGGACGGTCACGTCTGGAAACACCATATATTTT. The full variable domain, completed using reference TRBV15 and TRBJ1-3, is DAMVIQNPRYQVTQFGKPVTLSCSQTLNHNVMYWYQQKSSQAPKLLFHYYDKDFNNEADTPDNFQSRRPNTSFCFLDIRSPGLGDTAMYLCATERRTVTSGNTIYFGEGSWLTVV.

This clonotype showed up many times. V and J are TRBV29-1 and TRBJ2-3, with 7 bases that match TRBD2. J lost 5 bases, V lost 4 bases, and 0 bases had no gene match. This CDR3 has 11 amino acids. The germline CDR1 and CDR2 sequences are SQVTM and ANQGSEA. In DNA form, the CDR3 reads TGCAGCGTTGGGGGGGGAGATACGCAGTATTTT. Translation: CSVGGGDTQYF.

The chain uses TRBV12-3 or TRBV12-4 and TRBJ1-4, with TRBD1 matching 7 bases. After removal of 8 bases from V and 8 bases from J, the junction contained 17 bases not matched to a gene. This CDR3 contains 16 residues. The CDR3 loop is CASGIRGRTGGEKLFF. As DNA, the CDR3 is TGTGCCAGCGGAATAAGGGGGCGAACCGGTGGGGAAAAACTGTTTTTT.

V usage is TRBV15 and J usage is TRBJ2-7; TRBD1 agrees at 12 bases. In germline, CDR1 is LNHNV, CDR2 YYDKDF (reference sequence). V was clipped by 5 bases and J by 7 bases; unmatched bases: 18. This CDR3 has 18 residues. CDR3 sequence: CATSGRPGTGGPYNEQYF. In DNA, the CDR3 is TGTGCCACCAGCGGCCGTCCCGGGACAGGGGGCCCCTACAATGAGCAGTACTTC.

This chain links TRBV27 with TRBJ1-1; 7 bases line up with TRBD1. The CDR3 has 14 amino acids. V lost 4 bases and J lost 6; bases outside the gene matches: 8. Germline-derived CDR1 and CDR2 are MNHEY and SMNVEV (reference sequence). The CDR3 is CASSSLGQPAEAFF. For the CDR3, the DNA is TGTGCCAGCAGTTCCCTGGGACAGCCCGCTGAAGCTTTCTTT.

The chain combines TRBV7-9 with TRBJ1-6, with TRBD1 as a possible D gene (6 bases). This CDR3 comprises 15 residues. Germline V gene data show CDR1 as SEHNR and CDR2 as FQNEAQ (reference sequence). The V end was cut by 5 bases, the J end by 10 bases, with 18 bases between. CDR3 sequence reads: CASSPSGQGISPLHF. CDR3 DNA: TGTGCCAGCAGCCCGAGCGGGCAGGGGATCTCACCCCTCCACTTT.

The rearrangement links TRBV19 to TRBJ2-7, with 11 bases aligning to TRBD1. Germline trimming cut 7 bases from V and 2 bases from J; bases unmatched to any gene: 4. The germline gives CDR1 LNHDA, CDR2 SQIVND (reference sequence). This CDR3 comprises 14 residues. In nucleotides, the CDR3 is TGTGCCAGTAAACGGGGACAGGGGGCCTACGAGCAGTACTTC. Its protein product is CASKRGQGAYEQYF.

At least ten counts were recorded for this clonotype. V gene TRBV11-2 combines with J gene TRBJ2-1, with D uncertain. Looked up from germline, CDR1 is SGHAT and CDR2 is FQNNGV. The length of the CDR3 is 12 residues. The germline V and J ends were trimmed by 3 bases and 6 bases, with 6 bases remaining between them. The CDR3 DNA reads TGTGCCAGCAGCTTTCGAGGCAATGAGCAGTTCTTC. The encoded protein is CASSFRGNEQFF.

CDR3 bases: TGTGCCAGCAGTGAAATGGACCCCTACGAGCAGTACTTC. Protein sequence: CASSEMDPYEQYF. The gene calls are TRBV6-1 and TRBJ2-7; D remains unclear. This CDR3 region has 13 residues. The germline V gene encodes CDR1 MNHNS and CDR2 SASEGT. The V end lost 2 bases, the J end lost 2 bases, and 7 bases lay between the germline ends.

This clonotype occurred many times. J is TRBJ2-7 and V is TRBV28; the D gene is possibly TRBD2 (5 bases). The V gene's germline CDR1 is MDHEN and CDR2 SYDVKM. V was clipped by 5 bases and J by 6 bases, with 17 bases between them. The CDR3 runs to 14 residues. The CDR3 coding sequence is TGTGCCAGCAGTGGGAGAAGGGTAGTTCGCGAGCAGTACTTC. The encoded protein is CASSGRRVVREQYF.

This clonotype has just a few counts. The junction does not match germline at one end; this may be a read error. The rearrangement joins TRBV9 to TRBJ2-3; D gene ambiguous. This CDR3 has 15 residues. Germline-derived CDR1 and CDR2 are SGDLS and YYNGEE. CDR3 DNA sequence: TGTGCCGGCAGCTCCGGACCTATCGGAACAGATACGCAGTATTTT. Protein: CAGSSGPIGTDTQYF.

This clonotype was seen a few times. The chain uses TRBV7-2 and TRBJ2-1; D not certain. V was shortened by 5 bases and J by 10 bases, with 12 bases between the two germline ends. The CDR3 has 12 residues. From germline, CDR1 is SGHTA and CDR2 FQGNSA. This CDR3 is CASSPAVGEQFF. The CDR3 DNA follows: TGTGCCAGCAGCCCCGCAGTTGGGGAGCAGTTCTTC. The entire variable domain, with the rest obtained from reference TRBV7-2 and TRBJ2-1, is as follows: GAGVSQSPSNKVTEKGKDVELRCDPISGHTALYWYRQSLGQGLEFLIYFQGNSAPDKSGLPSDRFSAERTGGSVSTLTIQRTQQEDSAVYLCASSPAVGEQFFGPGTRLTVL.

About this clonotype itself: A read error may be the cause here, since a much bigger clone is one base away. The CDR3 region has the DNA TGCAGTGCTAGTCATCAAGAGACCCAGTTCTTC. This codes for CSASHQETQFF. V gene TRBV20-1 combines with J gene TRBJ2-5; D remains ambiguous. The DNA end favors TRBJ2-1, so the J call may be wrong. The CDR3 has 11 residues. Germline V gene sequence: CDR1 DFQATT, CDR2 SNEGSKA (reference sequence).

Of note for this clonotype: A much larger clonotype is one base distant, so this may be a read error. This chain joins TRBV5-1 and TRBJ2-4; 7 nucleotides agree with TRBD2. The DNA matches TRBJ2-7 better at its end, which makes the J call doubtful. The CDR3 has 15 residues. CDR1 and CDR2 from the germline V gene are SGHRS and YFSETQ. The CDR3 here is CASSLAGGIGSEQYF. DNA for the CDR3: TGCGCCAGCAGCTTGGCGGGGGGAATTGGCTCCGAGCAGTACTTC.

V and J are TRBV19 and TRBJ1-2, with D possibly matching TRBD1 (6 bases). Germline V lookup: CDR1 LNHDA, CDR2 SQIVND (reference sequence). The germline V and J ends were trimmed by 6 bases and 2 bases, with 16 bases remaining between them. This CDR3 has 15 amino acids. CDR3 nucleotides: TGTGCCAGTAGCCTACACGGACAGACAAACTATGGCTACACCTTC. Translation: CASSLHGQTNYGYTF.

This chain joins TRBV6-2 or TRBV6-3 and TRBJ1-5; 9 bases match TRBD1. Germline V gives CDR1 MNHEY, CDR2 SVGEGT. This CDR3 region has 17 residues. V was pared by 6 bases and J by 5 bases, with 14 bases of the junction left unmatched. In nucleotides, the CDR3 is TGTGCCAGCAGCTTCGTTGCCGGGACAGGGAAGGATCAGCCCCAGCATTTT. Translated, it gives CASSFVAGTGKDQPQHF.

V is TRBV28 and J is TRBJ1-4, with 8 positions matching TRBD1. The V segment lost 5 bases and the J segment 11 bases; nucleotides outside the gene matches: 7. Germline V gene sequence: CDR1 MDHEN, CDR2 SYDVKM. CDR3 length: 13 amino acids. The CDR3 is CASSRTGRAKLFF. DNA of the CDR3: TGTGCCAGCAGTAGGACAGGGAGGGCGAAACTGTTTTTT.

This clonotype was detected many times. The chain employs TRBV29-1 and TRBJ1-2; D uncertain. V was trimmed by 6 bases and J by 5 bases, leaving 10 bases between them. Germline values: CDR1 SQVTM, CDR2 ANQGSEA. The CDR3 extends over 11 amino acids. CDR3 bases: TGCAGCGTCGTCGACTCTTATGGCTACACCTTC. Translating it yields CSVVDSYGYTF.

This clonotype was seen more than once but under ten times. J is TRBJ2-1 and V is TRBV24-1; D is unclear. Trimming took off 4 bases at V and 0 bases at J, with 12 bases between the two ends. In germline, CDR1 is KGHDR, CDR2 SFDVKD. The CDR3 loop spans 16 amino acids. The CDR3 DNA follows: TGTGCCACCAGTGACCAGCCTCAGAGCTCCTACAATGAGCAGTTCTTC. It yields the protein CATSDQPQSSYNEQFF.

This clonotype came up a few times. The chain joins TRBV20-1 to TRBJ2-1; 7 positions match TRBD2. The CDR3 extends over 15 amino acids. Germline CDR1 reads DFQATT; CDR2 reads SNEGSKA (reference sequence). V gave up 7 bases and J gave up 5 bases; unmatched junction bases: 14. CDR3 residues: CSVTTSRRVNNEQFF. The DNA of the CDR3 is TGCAGTGTCACGACTAGCAGGCGGGTAAACAATGAGCAGTTCTTC.